The clone carrying this T cell receptor beta chain was counted a few times. The antigen is unknown. This record comes from a study of T cell repertoires in cytomegalovirus infection. Study in general: Use of recently identified HLA-C-restricted and well-studied HLA-B-restricted CMV epitopes was part of the study. Carrying CMV and the relevant HLA type showed in public TCR beta signatures.

TCRdb ran MiXCR on the reads and lists one entry per CDR3 protein. In the table there are under 300,000 distinct CDR3 sequences, roughly a fifth of which are singletons. Study-level findings and limits: Cumulated frequencies of public TCR beta families served to identify carriers of CMV plus the relevant HLA. CMV-specific HLA-C-restricted TCR beta clonotypes dominated the ex vivo response.

The sequencing here drew on cultured PBMCs, taken from culture after CMV antigen stimulation. This clonotype was sampled from a human donor in good health (CMV status not recorded). Some clones in this sample may be carry-over from other donors' samples.

The CDR3 region has the DNA TGTGCCAGCAGCTTAGGAAAGGGCTATGGCTACACCTTC. It yields the protein CASSLGKGYGYTF. The chain employs TRBV7-6 and TRBJ1-2, with D hard to call. The germline V gene encodes CDR1 SGHVS and CDR2 FNYEAQ. Trimming pared 1 base from V and 4 bases from J, leaving 7 bases between. CDR3 length: 13 residues.